These 2 T cell receptor beta chains share one sample of origin, sequenced in a study of shared T cell receptors in the human thymus. Here immunoSEQ multiplex PCR was the method, and the copy in TCRdb shows in-frame clones only, minus some. The repertoire consists of about 660,000 clones, with about 90% occurring once and the leading ten covering about 0.0094%. The sample also formed part of further work on human thymus T cells.

Material: thymocytes. These receptors were obtained from a boy under three years old with a congenital heart defect.

This chain links TRBV5-6 with TRBJ1-1; 11 nucleotides line up with TRBD1. The germline gives CDR1 SGHDT, CDR2 YYEEEE. V shed 4 bases, J shed 4 bases, and the junction held 3 bases outside the gene matches. This CDR3 comprises 14 residues. DNA for the CDR3: TGTGCCAGCAGCGCAGGGACAGGGGGCACTGAAGCTTTCTTT. The encoded protein is CASSAGTGGTEAFF.

The chain carries TRBV5-6 and TRBJ2-2, with D perhaps TRBD1 (6 bases). Germline CDR1 is SGHDT and CDR2 is YYEEEE. The CDR3 is 16 amino acids. V was shortened by 0 bases and J by 4 bases, with 13 bases between the two germline ends. CDR3 coding DNA: TGTGCCAGCAGCTTGGCGTGGGACAAATGCACCGGGGAGCTGTTTTTT. This gives the protein CASSLAWDKCTGELFF.